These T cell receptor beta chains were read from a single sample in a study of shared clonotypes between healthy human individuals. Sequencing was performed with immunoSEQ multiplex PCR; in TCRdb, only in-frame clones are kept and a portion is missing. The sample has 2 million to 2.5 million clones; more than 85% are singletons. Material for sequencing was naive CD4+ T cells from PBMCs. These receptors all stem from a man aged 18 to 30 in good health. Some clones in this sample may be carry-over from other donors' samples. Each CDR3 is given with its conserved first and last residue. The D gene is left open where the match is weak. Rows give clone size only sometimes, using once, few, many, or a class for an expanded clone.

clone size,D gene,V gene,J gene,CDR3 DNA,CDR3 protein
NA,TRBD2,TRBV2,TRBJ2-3,TGTGCCAGCAGGGGGCGGGAGGGGACAGATACGCAGTATTTT,CASRGREGTDTQYF
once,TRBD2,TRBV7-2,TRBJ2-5,TGTGCCAGCAGCTTCGGACTAGCGGGAGGTCAGTTGTGGGAGACCCAGTACTTC,CASSFGLAGGQLWETQYF
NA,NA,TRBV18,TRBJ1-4,TGTGCCAGCTCAACCCGCCGGGATTTTGGTGAAAAACTGTTTTTT,CASSTRRDFGEKLFF
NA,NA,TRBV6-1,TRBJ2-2,TGTGCCAGCAGCTCACGGGACCAATACACCGGGGAGCTGTTTTTT,CASSSRDQYTGELFF
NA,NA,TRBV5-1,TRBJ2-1,TGCGCCAGCAGCGCTCTAGAGACTAGTTATGAGCAGTTCTTC,CASSALETSYEQFF
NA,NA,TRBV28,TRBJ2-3,TGTGCCAGCAGTTTCTTGGGGCAGCGAGGGGCACGCACAGATACGCAGTATTTT,CASSFLGQRGARTDTQYF
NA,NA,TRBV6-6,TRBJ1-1,TGTGCCAGCAGTCAGGGGCCGAATACTGAAGCTTTCTTT,CASSQGPNTEAFF
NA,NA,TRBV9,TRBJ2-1,TGTGCCAGCAGCGTAGCGGGCGGGCAAGGGGATGAGCAGTTCTTC,CASSVAGGQGDEQFF
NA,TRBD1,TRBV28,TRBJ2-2,TGTGCCAGCAGTAGAGCCCCCGACAGGGGAGGAACCGGGGAGCTGTTTTTT,CASSRAPDRGGTGELFF
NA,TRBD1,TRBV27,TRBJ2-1,TGTGCCAGCTCACGACAGGGGGTTACCACCCGGAGCTCCTACAATGAGCAGTTCTTC,CASSRQGVTTRSSYNEQFF
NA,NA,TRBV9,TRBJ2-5,TGTGCCAGCAGCGTAGAAGGCTTTCGGGGGGAGACCCAGTACTTC,CASSVEGFRGETQYF
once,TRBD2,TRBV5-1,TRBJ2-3,TGCGCCAGCAGCATTCCCACTAGCGGGAGAACAGATACGCAGTATTTT,CASSIPTSGRTDTQYF
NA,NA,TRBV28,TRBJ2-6,TGTGCCAGCAGTTTGGGAGGAGGGGCCAACGTCCTGACTTTC,CASSLGGGANVLTF
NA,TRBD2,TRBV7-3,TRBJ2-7,TGTGCCAGCAGCCAAGGACTAGCGGAGCACTACGAGCAGTACTTC,CASSQGLAEHYEQYF
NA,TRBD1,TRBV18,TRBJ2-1,TGTGCCAGCTCACCCCTCAAGGAGCAGGGGGCACAGTTCTTC,CASSPLKEQGAQFF
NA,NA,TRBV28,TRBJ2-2,TGTGCCAGCAGAGGCGAACAGGGTAGGGTCACCGGGGAGCTGTTTTTT,CASRGEQGRVTGELFF
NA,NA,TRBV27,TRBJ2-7,TGTGCCAGCAGTTTATTGGGCTCGTGGAGCGAGCAGTACTTC,CASSLLGSWSEQYF
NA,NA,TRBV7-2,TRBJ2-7,TGTGCCAGCAGCTCTCAGGGGCGAGTGACCGAGCAGTACTTC,CASSSQGRVTEQYF
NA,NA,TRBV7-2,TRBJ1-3,TGTGCCAGCAGCTTAGTGGCAGGGCGGACTGGAAACACCATATATTTT,CASSLVAGRTGNTIYF
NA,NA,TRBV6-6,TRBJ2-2,TGTGCCAGCAGAAAAATACCCGGGGAGCTGTTTTTT,CASRKIPGELFF